In this sample, the clone carrying this TCR beta chain turned up a few times. No antigen is known for it. These data are taken from a study of beta chain features in type 1 diabetes. The sequenced template was cDNA made from the entire isolated RNA. Data came from immunoSEQ multiplex PCR; TCRdb stores just in-frame clones and leaves some out. The sample includes about 740,000 clones, around 15% seen only once; the top ten take approximately 0.022%. Study conclusions and caveats: All four CD4+ subsets from Type 1 diabetes patients carried moderately but significantly shorter TCRB CDR3s.

The germline V gene encodes CDR1 SNHLY and CDR2 FYNNEI. CDR3 size: 15 residues. V was pared by 7 bases and J by 5 bases, with 20 bases between. The sequence was obtained from a man younger than 35 with type 1 diabetes. The chain couples TRBV2 to TRBJ2-5; possible D gene TRBD1, 5 bases. Source material: naive CD4+ T cells from blood. CDR3 DNA sequence: TGTGCCAGCACTACCCAGCGTGGGGCCGGGGAGACCCAGTACTTC. Encoded protein: CASTTQRGAGETQYF.